The clone carrying this TCR beta chain was observed a handful of times. The CDR3 runs to 16 residues. The germline V gene encodes CDR1 SGHAT and CDR2 FQNNGV. Trimming removed 8 bases from V and 2 bases from J; junction bases left unmatched: 13. Via MiXCR, TCRdb re-called the RT-PCR reads, giving one row per CDR3 protein. In the table there are roughly 460,000 distinct CDR3 sequences, approximately 11% of which are singletons. The record originates from a study of response to subunit inactivated influenza vaccine. Sequenced here: PBMCs from blood, sampled 40 to 50 days after vaccination. The sequence was collected from a middle-aged man who received an inactivated influenza vaccine. This sequence joins TRBV11-2 and TRBJ2-7; 9 bases are a match to TRBD1. As DNA, the CDR3 is TGTGCCAGCCTCGAACAAACAGGGGGCGCAACCTACGAGCAGTACTTC. Its protein product is CASLEQTGGATYEQYF.